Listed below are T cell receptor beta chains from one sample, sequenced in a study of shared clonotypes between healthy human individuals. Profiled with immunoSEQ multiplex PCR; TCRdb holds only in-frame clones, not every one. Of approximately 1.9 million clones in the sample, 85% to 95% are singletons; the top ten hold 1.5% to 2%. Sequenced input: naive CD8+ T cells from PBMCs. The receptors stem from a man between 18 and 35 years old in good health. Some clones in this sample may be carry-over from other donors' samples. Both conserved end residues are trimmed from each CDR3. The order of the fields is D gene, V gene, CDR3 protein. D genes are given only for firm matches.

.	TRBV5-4	ASSGEAVKGALDNEQF
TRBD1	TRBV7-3	ASNPRQGGNTEAF
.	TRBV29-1	SVVRQEKLF
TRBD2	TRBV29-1	SVLRGGSSYEQY
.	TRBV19	ASSIVPGSTEAF
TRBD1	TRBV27	ASSPGTGTYEAF
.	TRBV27	ASSSDEAPAYEQY
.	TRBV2	ASSFRGDEKLF
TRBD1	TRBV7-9	ASSSRTGDSTEAF
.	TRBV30	AWRMTGFYGYT
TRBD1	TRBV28	ASSWTGEGNEQF
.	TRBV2	ASSVGTPSYNEQF
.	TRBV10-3	AISESRFYEQY
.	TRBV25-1	ASSDSDSYEQY
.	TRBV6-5	ASSYSSAVGTYEQY
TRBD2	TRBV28	ASSRSLGLAATDTQY
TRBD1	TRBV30	AWSPGTGTAYGYT